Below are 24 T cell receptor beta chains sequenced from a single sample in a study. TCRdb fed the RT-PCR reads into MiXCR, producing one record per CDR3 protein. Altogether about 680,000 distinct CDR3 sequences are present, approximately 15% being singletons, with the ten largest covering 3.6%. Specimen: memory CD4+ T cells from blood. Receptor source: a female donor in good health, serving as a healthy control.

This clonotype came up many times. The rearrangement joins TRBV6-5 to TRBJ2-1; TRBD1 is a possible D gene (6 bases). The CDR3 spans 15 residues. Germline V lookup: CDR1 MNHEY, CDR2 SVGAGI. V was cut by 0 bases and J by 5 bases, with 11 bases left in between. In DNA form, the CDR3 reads TGTGCCAGCAGTTACTCAGGGGGACGTGACAATGAGCAGTTCTTC. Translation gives CASSYSGGRDNEQFF.

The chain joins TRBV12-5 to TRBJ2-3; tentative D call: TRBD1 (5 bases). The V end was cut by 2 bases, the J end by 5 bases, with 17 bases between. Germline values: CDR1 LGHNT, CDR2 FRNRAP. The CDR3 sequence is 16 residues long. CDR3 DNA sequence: TGTGCTAGTGGTTTGACACCAGGGTTTGATGGAGATACGCAGTATTTT. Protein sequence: CASGLTPGFDGDTQYF.

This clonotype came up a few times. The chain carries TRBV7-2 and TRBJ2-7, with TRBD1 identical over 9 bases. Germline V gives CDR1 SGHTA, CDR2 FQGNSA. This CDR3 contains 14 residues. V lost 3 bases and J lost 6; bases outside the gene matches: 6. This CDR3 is CASSFPGQGLEQYF. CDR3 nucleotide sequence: TGTGCCAGCAGCTTCCCGGGACAGGGTCTCGAGCAGTACTTC.

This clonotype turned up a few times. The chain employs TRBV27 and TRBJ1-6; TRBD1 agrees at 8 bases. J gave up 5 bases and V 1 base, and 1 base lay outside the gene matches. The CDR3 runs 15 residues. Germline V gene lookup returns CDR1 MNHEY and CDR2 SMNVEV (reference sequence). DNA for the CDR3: TGTGCCAGCAGTTTATGGACAGGGAATAATTCACCCCTCCACTTT. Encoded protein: CASSLWTGNNSPLHF.

The CDR3 DNA is TGCAGTGCTCAGCCTGACAGAAAAGAGACCCAGTACTTC. This sequence encodes CSAQPDRKETQYF. The chain couples TRBV20-1 to TRBJ2-5; perhaps TRBD1 as D (5 bases). The CDR3 is 13 amino acids. CDR1 is DFQATT, CDR2 SNEGSKA, per germline (reference sequence). Trimming pared 5 bases from V and 3 bases from J, leaving 13 bases between.

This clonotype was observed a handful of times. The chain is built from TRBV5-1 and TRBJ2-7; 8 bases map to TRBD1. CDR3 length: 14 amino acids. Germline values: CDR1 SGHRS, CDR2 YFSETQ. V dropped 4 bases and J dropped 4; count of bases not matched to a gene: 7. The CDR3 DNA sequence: TGCGCCAGCAGCCAGGACAGGGCGGTTTACGAGCAGTACTTC. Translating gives CASSQDRAVYEQYF.

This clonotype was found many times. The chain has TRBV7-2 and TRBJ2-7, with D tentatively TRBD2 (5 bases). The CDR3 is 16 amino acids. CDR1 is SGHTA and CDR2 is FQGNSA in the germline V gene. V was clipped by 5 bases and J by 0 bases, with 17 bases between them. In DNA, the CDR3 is TGTGCCAGCAGCCTTGCGGCGGGCGTCGTCTCCTACGAGCAGTACTTC. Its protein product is CASSLAAGVVSYEQYF. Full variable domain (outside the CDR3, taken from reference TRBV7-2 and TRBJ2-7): GAGVSQSPSNKVTEKGKDVELRCDPISGHTALYWYRQSLGQGLEFLIYFQGNSAPDKSGLPSDRFSAERTGGSVSTLTIQRTQQEDSAVYLCASSLAAGVVSYEQYFGPGTRLTVT.

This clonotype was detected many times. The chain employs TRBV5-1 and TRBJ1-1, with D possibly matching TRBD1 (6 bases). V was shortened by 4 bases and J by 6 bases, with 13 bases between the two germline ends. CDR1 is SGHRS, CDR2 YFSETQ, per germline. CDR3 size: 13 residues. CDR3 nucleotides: TGCGCCAGCAGCGGCGGGACATCTCCTGAAGCTTTCTTT. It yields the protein CASSGGTSPEAFF.

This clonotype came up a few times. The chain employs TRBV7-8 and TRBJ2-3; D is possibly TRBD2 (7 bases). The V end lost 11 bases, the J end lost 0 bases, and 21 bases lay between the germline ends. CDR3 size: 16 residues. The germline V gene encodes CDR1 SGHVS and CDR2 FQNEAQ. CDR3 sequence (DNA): TGTGCCTGCTCGAGATGGGGGGGCTCTAGCACAGATACGCAGTATTTT. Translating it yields CACSRWGGSSTDTQYF.

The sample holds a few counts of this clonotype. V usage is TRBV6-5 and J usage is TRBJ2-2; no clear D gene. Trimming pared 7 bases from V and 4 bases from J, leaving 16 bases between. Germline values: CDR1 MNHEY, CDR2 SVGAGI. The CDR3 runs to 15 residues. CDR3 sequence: CASTLALRSTGELFF. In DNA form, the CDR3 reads TGTGCCAGCACACTTGCACTCCGGAGCACCGGGGAGCTGTTTTTT.

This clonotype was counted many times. CDR3 in amino acids: CASRRDRGQSYEQYF. In DNA form, the CDR3 reads TGTGCCAGCAGAAGGGACAGGGGGCAGTCCTACGAGCAGTACTTC. The chain joins TRBV27 to TRBJ2-7; 12 bases are a match to TRBD1. The length of the CDR3 is 15 residues. V lost 6 bases and J lost 1; bases outside the gene matches: 4. Germline-derived CDR1 and CDR2 are MNHEY and SMNVEV (reference sequence).

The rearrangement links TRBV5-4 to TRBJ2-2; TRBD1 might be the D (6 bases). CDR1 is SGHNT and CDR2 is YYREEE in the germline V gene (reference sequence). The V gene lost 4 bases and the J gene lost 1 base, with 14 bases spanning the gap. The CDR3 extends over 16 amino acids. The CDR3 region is CASSTGQLMNTGELFF. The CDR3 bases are TGTGCCAGCAGCACCGGACAGCTCATGAACACCGGGGAGCTGTTTTTT.

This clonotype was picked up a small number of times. The chain's CDR3 is CASSQDFQGRSPLHF. The CDR3 nucleotides read TGCGCCAGCAGCCAAGATTTCCAGGGCCGCTCACCCCTCCACTTT. The chain couples TRBV4-1 to TRBJ1-6, with a possible D match to TRBD1 (5 bases). With 0 bases removed from V and 10 bases from J, the gap between germline ends came to 13 bases. The germline V gene has CDR1 MGHRA and CDR2 YSYEKL. The CDR3 length is 15 residues.

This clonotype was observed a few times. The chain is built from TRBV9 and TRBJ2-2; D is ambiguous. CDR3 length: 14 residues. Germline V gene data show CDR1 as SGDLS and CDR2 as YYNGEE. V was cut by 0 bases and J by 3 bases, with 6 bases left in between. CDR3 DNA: TGTGCCAGCAGCGTAGACCCCGACACCGGGGAGCTGTTTTTT. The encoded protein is CASSVDPDTGELFF.

CDR3 in amino acids: CASSWTPTETQYF. The DNA for the CDR3 is TGTGCCAGCAGCTGGACCCCAACGGAGACCCAGTACTTC. The chain carries TRBV11-2 and TRBJ2-5; D is uncertain. CDR3 length: 13 residues. Germline CDR1 SGHAT, CDR2 FQNNGV. Trimming took 4 bases from V and 5 from J, leaving 11 bases between them.

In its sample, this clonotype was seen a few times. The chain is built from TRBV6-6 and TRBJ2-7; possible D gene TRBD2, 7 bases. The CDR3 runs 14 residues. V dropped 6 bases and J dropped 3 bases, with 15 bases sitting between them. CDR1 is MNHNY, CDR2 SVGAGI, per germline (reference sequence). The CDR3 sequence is CASSQHGGRYEQYF. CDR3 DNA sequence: TGTGCCAGCAGCCAACACGGGGGGCGCTACGAGCAGTACTTC.

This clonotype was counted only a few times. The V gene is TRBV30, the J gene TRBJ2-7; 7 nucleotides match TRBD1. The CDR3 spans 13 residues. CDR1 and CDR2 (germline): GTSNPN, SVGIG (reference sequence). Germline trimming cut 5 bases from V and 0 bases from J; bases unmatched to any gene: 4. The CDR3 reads CAWRTGGSYEQYF. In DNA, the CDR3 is TGTGCCTGGCGGACAGGTGGCTCCTACGAGCAGTACTTC.

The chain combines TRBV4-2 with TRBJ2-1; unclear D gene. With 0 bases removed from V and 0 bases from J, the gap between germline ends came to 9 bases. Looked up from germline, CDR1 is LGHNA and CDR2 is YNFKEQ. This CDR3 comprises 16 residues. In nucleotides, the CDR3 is TGTGCCAGCAGCCAAGATATGGGCGGCTCCTACAATGAGCAGTTCTTC. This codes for CASSQDMGGSYNEQFF.

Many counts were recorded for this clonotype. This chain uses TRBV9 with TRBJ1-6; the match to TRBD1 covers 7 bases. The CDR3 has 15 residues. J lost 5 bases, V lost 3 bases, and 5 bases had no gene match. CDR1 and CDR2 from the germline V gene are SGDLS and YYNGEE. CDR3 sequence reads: CASSAQGVHNSPLHF. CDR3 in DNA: TGTGCCAGCAGCGCCCAGGGGGTCCATAATTCACCCCTCCACTTT.

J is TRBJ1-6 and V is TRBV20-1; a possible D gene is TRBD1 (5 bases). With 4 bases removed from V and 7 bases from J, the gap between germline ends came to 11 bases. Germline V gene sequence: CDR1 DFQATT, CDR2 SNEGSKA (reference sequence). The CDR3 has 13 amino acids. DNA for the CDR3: TGCAGTGCTATCCGGGACGGAAATTCACCCCTCCACTTT. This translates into CSAIRDGNSPLHF.

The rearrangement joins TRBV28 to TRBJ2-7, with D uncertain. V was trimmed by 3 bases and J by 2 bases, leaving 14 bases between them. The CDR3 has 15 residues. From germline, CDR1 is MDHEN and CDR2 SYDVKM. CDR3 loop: CASSFDQYHPYEQYF. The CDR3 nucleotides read TGTGCCAGCAGTTTTGACCAATACCACCCCTACGAGCAGTACTTC.

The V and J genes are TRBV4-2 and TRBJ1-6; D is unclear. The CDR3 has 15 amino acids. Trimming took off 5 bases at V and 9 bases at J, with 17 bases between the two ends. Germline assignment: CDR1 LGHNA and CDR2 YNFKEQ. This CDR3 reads CASSTAGKLSSPLHF. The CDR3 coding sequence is TGTGCCAGCAGCACTGCGGGCAAACTCAGTTCACCCCTCCACTTT.

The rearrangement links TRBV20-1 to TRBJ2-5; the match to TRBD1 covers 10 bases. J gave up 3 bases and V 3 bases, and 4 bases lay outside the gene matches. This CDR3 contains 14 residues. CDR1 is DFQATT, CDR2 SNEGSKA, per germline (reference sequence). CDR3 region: CSARKDRGEETQYF. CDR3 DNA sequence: TGCAGTGCTAGGAAGGACAGGGGGGAAGAGACCCAGTACTTC.

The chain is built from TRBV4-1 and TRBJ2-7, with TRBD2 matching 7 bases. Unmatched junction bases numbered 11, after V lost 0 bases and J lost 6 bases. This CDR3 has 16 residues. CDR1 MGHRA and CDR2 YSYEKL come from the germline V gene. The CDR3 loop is CASSQDHTAGVAEQYF. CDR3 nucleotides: TGCGCCAGCAGCCAAGATCATACTGCGGGAGTCGCCGAGCAGTACTTC.